These 4 T cell receptor beta chains share one sample of origin, sequenced in a study of neurological immune-mediated disorders. MiXCR was run by TCRdb on the 5' RACE reads, yielding one entry per CDR3 protein. The table lists roughly 18,000 distinct CDR3 sequences, about a quarter of them singletons, with about 33% in the top ten. Sequencing used PBMCs. All receptors derive from a man between 50 and 59 years old with HTLV-1-associated myelopathy (HAM/TSP).

The gene calls are TRBV20-1 and TRBJ1-6, with 7 bases matching TRBD1. CDR3 length: 17 amino acids. The V gene end was trimmed by 0 bases and the J gene end by 4 bases; junction bases not matched to a gene: 9. Germline-derived CDR1 and CDR2 are DFQATT and SNEGSKA (reference sequence). The CDR3 DNA sequence: TGCAGTGCTAGAGATTACAGGGGACCCACTTATAATTCACCCCTCCACTTT. It translates to CSARDYRGPTYNSPLHF.

This chain uses TRBV6-1 with TRBJ1-2; D unresolved. There are 12 residues in the CDR3. V lost 1 base, J lost 5 bases, and 5 bases lay in between. Per the germline V gene, CDR1 is MNHNS and CDR2 is SASEGT. The CDR3 nucleotides are TGTGCCAGCAGTGAAGATACGTATGGCTACACCTTC. The encoded protein is CASSEDTYGYTF.

This clonotype is a singleton in its sample. One end of the junction does not line up with germline, which may come from a read error. The V call is TRBV5-5, the J call TRBJ1-4, with D perhaps matching TRBD1 (5 bases). Germline V gene data show CDR1 as SGHKS and CDR2 as YYEKEE (reference sequence). The CDR3 spans 15 residues. CDR3 residues: CVSSRDGTTNEKLFF. The CDR3 bases are TGTGTCAGCAGCCGGGACGGGACAACTAATGAAAAACTGTTTTTT.

CDR3 DNA sequence: TGCAGTGCTAGAGATTCGATAGCCAAAAACATTCAGTACTTC. Encoded protein: CSARDSIAKNIQYF. The J gene is TRBJ2-4, the V gene TRBV20-1; no clear D gene. Per the germline V gene, CDR1 is DFQATT and CDR2 is SNEGSKA (reference sequence). Between the trimmed V and J ends, which lost 0 bases and 0 bases, there was a span of 6 bases. The CDR3 extends over 14 amino acids.